Listed below are T cell receptor beta chains from one sample, sequenced in a study of cytomegalovirus exposure and HLA in healthy donors. The repertoire was sequenced with immunoSEQ multiplex PCR; TCRdb's copy has only in-frame clones and lacks some. The sample shows roughly 130,000 clones, roughly 87% of them seen only once. The sequencing input was PBMCs. Receptors were obtained from a woman in her late teens or twenties in good health and CMV-seropositive. Both conserved end residues are part of each CDR3. The order of the fields is clone size, J gene, V gene, CDR3 length, D gene, CDR3 protein, CDR3 DNA. A D gene is named only where the DNA matches it firmly. Size is stated for part of the rows, as once, few or many counts, or as a class when the clone is expanded.

clone size: .
J gene: TRBJ2-7
V gene: TRBV6-6
CDR3 length: 15
D gene: .
CDR3 protein: CASSSALGQPYEQYF
CDR3 DNA: TGTGCCAGCAGTTCCGCCTTAGGACAGCCCTACGAGCAGTACTTC

clone size: .
J gene: TRBJ1-3
V gene: TRBV4-2
CDR3 length: 17
D gene: TRBD1
CDR3 protein: CASSQEPQGGGGNTIYF
CDR3 DNA: TGTGCCAGCAGCCAGGAACCTCAGGGGGGTGGTGGAAACACCATATATTTT

clone size: .
J gene: TRBJ1-4
V gene: TRBV30
CDR3 length: 12
D gene: .
CDR3 protein: CAWSTTNEKLFF
CDR3 DNA: TGTGCCTGGTCTACAACTAATGAAAAACTGTTTTTT

clone size: .
J gene: TRBJ2-7
V gene: TRBV13
CDR3 length: 14
D gene: .
CDR3 protein: CASSPGQSTYEQYF
CDR3 DNA: TGTGCCAGCAGCCCCGGACAGTCGACCTACGAGCAGTACTTC

clone size: few
J gene: TRBJ2-3
V gene: TRBV7-3
CDR3 length: 15
D gene: TRBD1
CDR3 protein: CASSIGTGGRNTQYF
CDR3 DNA: TGTGCCAGCAGCATCGGGACAGGGGGCAGGAATACGCAGTATTTT

clone size: few
J gene: TRBJ1-5
V gene: TRBV19
CDR3 length: 15
D gene: TRBD1
CDR3 protein: CASSARTGKGKPQHF
CDR3 DNA: TGTGCCAGTAGTGCAAGGACAGGGAAGGGGAAGCCCCAGCATTTT

clone size: many
J gene: TRBJ2-2
V gene: TRBV21-1
CDR3 length: 20
D gene: .
CDR3 protein: CASTPSKKARGGPNTGELFF
CDR3 DNA: TGTGCCAGCACCCCAAGTAAAAAGGCGCGGGGGGGCCCGAACACCGGGGAGCTGTTTTTT

clone size: .
J gene: TRBJ1-6
V gene: TRBV30
CDR3 length: 11
D gene: .
CDR3 protein: CAWSVQQSLHF
CDR3 DNA: TGTGCCTGGAGTGTACAACAGTCCCTCCACTTT

clone size: .
J gene: TRBJ2-1
V gene: TRBV9
CDR3 length: 20
D gene: TRBD2
CDR3 protein: CASSIVGLAGAERPYNEQFF
CDR3 DNA: TGTGCCAGCAGCATCGTCGGGCTAGCGGGGGCCGAAAGGCCTTACAATGAGCAGTTCTTC

clone size: .
J gene: TRBJ2-5
V gene: TRBV6-5
CDR3 length: 15
D gene: TRBD2
CDR3 protein: CASSQSTSGGETQYF
CDR3 DNA: TGTGCCAGCAGTCAGTCGACTAGCGGGGGGGAAACCCAGTACTTC

clone size: .
J gene: TRBJ1-2
V gene: TRBV7-9
CDR3 length: 14
D gene: TRBD1
CDR3 protein: CASSLEGANYGYTF
CDR3 DNA: TGTGCCAGCAGCTTAGAGGGGGCAAACTATGGCTACACCTTC

clone size: .
J gene: TRBJ2-5
V gene: TRBV19
CDR3 length: 14
D gene: TRBD2
CDR3 protein: CASSISLAGGTQYF
CDR3 DNA: TGTGCCAGTAGTATTTCCCTAGCGGGGGGGACCCAGTACTTC

clone size: .
J gene: TRBJ1-2
V gene: TRBV5-5
CDR3 length: 15
D gene: TRBD1
CDR3 protein: CASRAGTGAYYGYTF
CDR3 DNA: TGTGCCAGCAGGGCCGGGACAGGGGCATACTATGGCTACACCTTC

clone size: once
J gene: TRBJ1-2
V gene: TRBV5-4
CDR3 length: 16
D gene: TRBD1
CDR3 protein: CASSPDSWTGPGGYTF
CDR3 DNA: TGTGCCAGCAGCCCGGACTCGTGGACAGGTCCAGGTGGCTACACCTTC

clone size: .
J gene: TRBJ2-5
V gene: TRBV29-1
CDR3 length: 13
D gene: TRBD1
CDR3 protein: CSAKGAAQETQYF
CDR3 DNA: TGCAGCGCGAAGGGGGCTGCTCAAGAGACCCAGTACTTC

clone size: .
J gene: TRBJ1-4
V gene: TRBV6-1
CDR3 length: 14
D gene: TRBD1
CDR3 protein: CASRPRGTNEKLFF
CDR3 DNA: TGTGCCAGCAGGCCCAGGGGGACTAATGAAAAACTGTTTTTT

clone size: .
J gene: TRBJ2-1
V gene: TRBV19
CDR3 length: 15
D gene: TRBD2
CDR3 protein: CASRKVAGAYNEQFF
CDR3 DNA: TGTGCCAGTAGAAAAGTAGCGGGGGCCTACAATGAGCAGTTCTTC

clone size: .
J gene: TRBJ2-2
V gene: TRBV2
CDR3 length: 16
D gene: TRBD2
CDR3 protein: CASRSFSGGNTGELFF
CDR3 DNA: TGTGCCAGCAGATCCTTTAGCGGGGGAAACACCGGGGAGCTGTTTTTT

clone size: .
J gene: TRBJ1-5
V gene: TRBV19
CDR3 length: 16
D gene: .
CDR3 protein: CASRPPFGVRNQPQHF
CDR3 DNA: TGTGCCAGTAGACCTCCCTTCGGGGTGCGCAATCAGCCCCAGCATTTT

clone size: .
J gene: TRBJ1-6
V gene: TRBV6-1
CDR3 length: 13
D gene: .
CDR3 protein: CASSDTYNSPLHF
CDR3 DNA: TGTGCCAGCAGCGACACGTATAATTCACCCCTCCACTTT

clone size: .
J gene: TRBJ1-6
V gene: TRBV11-2
CDR3 length: 15
D gene: TRBD1
CDR3 protein: CASSLVRTGYSPLHF
CDR3 DNA: TGTGCCAGCAGCTTAGTGAGGACAGGGTATTCACCCCTCCACTTT

clone size: .
J gene: TRBJ2-7
V gene: TRBV6-5
CDR3 length: 14
D gene: .
CDR3 protein: CASTLRVSSYEQYF
CDR3 DNA: TGTGCCAGCACCCTGAGGGTTAGCTCCTACGAGCAGTACTTC

clone size: .
J gene: TRBJ2-3
V gene: TRBV7-9
CDR3 length: 14
D gene: .
CDR3 protein: CASSWGQGTDTQYF
CDR3 DNA: TGTGCCAGCAGCTGGGGGCAGGGCACAGATACGCAGTATTTT

clone size: .
J gene: TRBJ1-1
V gene: TRBV10-3
CDR3 length: 13
D gene: .
CDR3 protein: CAISDPGGSEAFF
CDR3 DNA: TGTGCCATCAGTGACCCCGGGGGGTCGGAAGCTTTCTTT

clone size: .
J gene: TRBJ1-2
V gene: TRBV2
CDR3 length: 15
D gene: .
CDR3 protein: CASSAYGATHYGYTF
CDR3 DNA: TGTGCCAGCAGTGCCTATGGGGCCACCCACTATGGCTACACCTTC

clone size: .
J gene: TRBJ1-3
V gene: TRBV18
CDR3 length: 17
D gene: .
CDR3 protein: CASSPPGVWSSGNTIYF
CDR3 DNA: TGTGCCAGCTCACCACCCGGAGTGTGGAGCTCTGGAAACACCATATATTTT

clone size: .
J gene: TRBJ2-3
V gene: TRBV5-1
CDR3 length: 16
D gene: TRBD2
CDR3 protein: CASTWTSGGLTDTQYF
CDR3 DNA: TGCGCCAGCACCTGGACTAGCGGGGGCCTCACAGATACGCAGTATTTT

clone size: once
J gene: TRBJ1-5
V gene: TRBV29-1
CDR3 length: 17
D gene: TRBD1
CDR3 protein: CSVEGGRRTGLDQPQHF
CDR3 DNA: TGCAGCGTTGAGGGGGGTCGTAGGACAGGGTTGGACCAGCCCCAGCATTTT

clone size: .
J gene: TRBJ2-5
V gene: TRBV4-3
CDR3 length: 15
D gene: TRBD1
CDR3 protein: CASSQGTGVTQTQYF
CDR3 DNA: TGCGCCAGCAGCCAAGGGACAGGGGTTACACAGACCCAGTACTTC

clone size: .
J gene: TRBJ1-6
V gene: TRBV5-1
CDR3 length: 14
D gene: .
CDR3 protein: CASSLEGDNSPLHF
CDR3 DNA: TGCGCCAGCAGCTTGGAGGGGGATAATTCACCCCTCCACTTT

clone size: .
J gene: TRBJ1-1
V gene: TRBV15
CDR3 length: 14
D gene: TRBD1
CDR3 protein: CATTTGVGNTEAFF
CDR3 DNA: TGTGCCACCACCACAGGGGTAGGGAACACTGAAGCTTTCTTT

clone size: .
J gene: TRBJ2-7
V gene: TRBV4-3
CDR3 length: 15
D gene: TRBD1
CDR3 protein: CASSRHRDSSYEQYF
CDR3 DNA: TGCGCCAGCAGCCGCCACCGGGACAGCTCCTACGAGCAGTACTTC

clone size: .
J gene: TRBJ2-2
V gene: TRBV7-6
CDR3 length: 21
D gene: TRBD2
CDR3 protein: CASSSPTGLAGGPSNTGELFF
CDR3 DNA: TGTGCCAGCAGCTCACCCACGGGACTAGCGGGGGGACCATCGAACACCGGGGAGCTGTTTTTT

clone size: .
J gene: TRBJ2-3
V gene: TRBV14
CDR3 length: 16
D gene: .
CDR3 protein: CASSPRTSLHTDTQYF
CDR3 DNA: TGTGCCAGCAGCCCCAGAACTAGCCTCCACACAGATACGCAGTATTTT

clone size: once
J gene: TRBJ2-2
V gene: TRBV9
CDR3 length: 18
D gene: TRBD2
CDR3 protein: CASSPGLAGGLNTGELFF
CDR3 DNA: TGTGCCAGCAGCCCGGGACTAGCGGGGGGACTGAACACCGGGGAGCTGTTTTTT

clone size: .
J gene: TRBJ2-7
V gene: TRBV11-2
CDR3 length: 14
D gene: TRBD1
CDR3 protein: CASSSDRDSYEQYF
CDR3 DNA: TGTGCCAGCAGCTCAGACCGGGACAGCTACGAGCAGTACTTC

clone size: .
J gene: TRBJ1-5
V gene: TRBV5-8
CDR3 length: 14
D gene: .
CDR3 protein: CASSVTGPYQPQHF
CDR3 DNA: TGTGCCAGCAGCGTGACAGGCCCGTATCAGCCCCAGCATTTT